This T cell receptor beta chain is from a study of T cells after yellow fever vaccination. Synthesis of TCR cDNA relied on 5'RACE template switching, which attached a universal primer site and UMIs. TCRdb ran MiXCR on the 5' RACE reads and lists one entry per CDR3 protein. Of under 500,000 distinct CDR3 sequences in the sample, 18% were seen once. V shed 5 bases, J shed 10 bases, and the junction held 10 bases outside the gene matches. CDR3 length: 13 residues. From germline, CDR1 is SGHRS and CDR2 YFSETQ. The receptor's source is a man between 18 and 29 years old who received the YFV17D yellow fever vaccine. The V gene is TRBV5-1, the J gene TRBJ2-5; 8 nucleotides agree with TRBD1. The starting material was PBMCs, obtained before the yellow fever booster vaccination. The DNA of the CDR3 is TGCGCCAGCAGTCGGGACAGGATGACAGACCAGTACTTC. The encoded protein is CASSRDRMTDQYF.